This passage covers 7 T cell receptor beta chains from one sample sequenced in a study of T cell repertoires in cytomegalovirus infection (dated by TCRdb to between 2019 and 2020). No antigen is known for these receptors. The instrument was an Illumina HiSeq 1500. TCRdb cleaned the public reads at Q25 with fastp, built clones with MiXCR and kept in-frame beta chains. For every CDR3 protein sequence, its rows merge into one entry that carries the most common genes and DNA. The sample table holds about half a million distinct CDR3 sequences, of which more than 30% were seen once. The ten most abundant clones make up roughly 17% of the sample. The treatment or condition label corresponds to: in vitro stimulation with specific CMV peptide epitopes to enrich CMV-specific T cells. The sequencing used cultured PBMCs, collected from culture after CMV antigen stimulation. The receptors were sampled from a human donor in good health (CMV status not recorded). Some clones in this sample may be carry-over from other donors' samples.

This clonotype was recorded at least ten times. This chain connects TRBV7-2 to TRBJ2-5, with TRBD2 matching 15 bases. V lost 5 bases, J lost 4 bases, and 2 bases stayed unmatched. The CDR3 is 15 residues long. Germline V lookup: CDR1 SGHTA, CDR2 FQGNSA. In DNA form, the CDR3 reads TGTGCCAGCAGCATGGGACTAGCGGGAGGAGAGACCCAGTACTTC. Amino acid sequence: CASSMGLAGGETQYF.

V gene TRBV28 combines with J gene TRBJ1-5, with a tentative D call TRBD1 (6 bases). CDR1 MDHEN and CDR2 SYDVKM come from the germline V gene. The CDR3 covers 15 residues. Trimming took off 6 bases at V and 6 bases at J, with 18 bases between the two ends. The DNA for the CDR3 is TGTGCCAGCAGAAACAGAGGGGGAAGGTCTCAGCCCCAGCATTTT. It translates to CASRNRGGRSQPQHF.

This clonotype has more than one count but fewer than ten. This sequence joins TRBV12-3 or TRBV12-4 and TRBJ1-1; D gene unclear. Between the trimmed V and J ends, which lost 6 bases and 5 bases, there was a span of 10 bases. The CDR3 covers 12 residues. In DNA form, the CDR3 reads TGTGCCAGCAGGGTCTTGGGAACTGAAGCTTTCTTT. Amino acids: CASRVLGTEAFF.

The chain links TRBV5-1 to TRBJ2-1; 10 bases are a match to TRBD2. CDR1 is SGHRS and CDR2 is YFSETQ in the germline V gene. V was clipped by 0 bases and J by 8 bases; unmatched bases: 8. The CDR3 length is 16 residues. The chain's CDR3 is CASSLGPGLATDEQFF. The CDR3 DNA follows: TGCGCCAGCAGCTTGGGGCCGGGACTAGCGACCGATGAGCAGTTCTTC.

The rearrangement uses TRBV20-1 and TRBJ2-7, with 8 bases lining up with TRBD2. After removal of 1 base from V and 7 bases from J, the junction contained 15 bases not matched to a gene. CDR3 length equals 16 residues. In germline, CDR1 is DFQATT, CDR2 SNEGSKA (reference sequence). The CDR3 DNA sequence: TGCAGTGCTAGAGCCCTTAGCGGGACCCGCCATGAGGAGCAGTACGTC. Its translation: CSARALSGTRHEEQYV.

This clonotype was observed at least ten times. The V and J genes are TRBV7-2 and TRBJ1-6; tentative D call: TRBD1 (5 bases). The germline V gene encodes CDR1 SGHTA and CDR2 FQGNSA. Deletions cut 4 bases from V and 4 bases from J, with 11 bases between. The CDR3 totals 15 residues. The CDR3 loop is CASSSSGGYNSPLHF. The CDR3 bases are TGTGCCAGCAGCTCCTCGGGGGGGTATAATTCACCCCTCCACTTT.

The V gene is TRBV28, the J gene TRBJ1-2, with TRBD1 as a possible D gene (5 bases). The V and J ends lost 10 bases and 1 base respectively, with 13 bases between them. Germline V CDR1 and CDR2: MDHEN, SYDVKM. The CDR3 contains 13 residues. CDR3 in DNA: TGTGCCATCCCGGGGACGAATAACTATGGCTACACCTTC. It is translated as CAIPGTNNYGYTF.